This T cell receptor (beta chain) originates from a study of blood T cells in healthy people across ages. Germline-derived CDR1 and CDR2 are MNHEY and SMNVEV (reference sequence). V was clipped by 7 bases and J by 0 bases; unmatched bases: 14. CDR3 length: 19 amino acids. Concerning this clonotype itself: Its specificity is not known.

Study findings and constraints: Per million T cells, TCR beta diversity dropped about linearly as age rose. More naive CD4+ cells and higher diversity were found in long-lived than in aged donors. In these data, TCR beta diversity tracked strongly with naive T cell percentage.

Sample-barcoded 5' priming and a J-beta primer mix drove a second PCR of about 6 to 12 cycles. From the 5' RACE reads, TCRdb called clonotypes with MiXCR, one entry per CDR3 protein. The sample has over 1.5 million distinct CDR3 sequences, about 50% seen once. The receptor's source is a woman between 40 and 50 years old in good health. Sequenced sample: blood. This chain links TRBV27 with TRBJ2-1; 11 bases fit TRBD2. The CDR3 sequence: CASTPQGLAVKSSYNEQFF. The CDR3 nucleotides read TGTGCCAGCACCCCCCAGGGACTAGCGGTGAAGAGCTCCTACAATGAGCAGTTCTTC.